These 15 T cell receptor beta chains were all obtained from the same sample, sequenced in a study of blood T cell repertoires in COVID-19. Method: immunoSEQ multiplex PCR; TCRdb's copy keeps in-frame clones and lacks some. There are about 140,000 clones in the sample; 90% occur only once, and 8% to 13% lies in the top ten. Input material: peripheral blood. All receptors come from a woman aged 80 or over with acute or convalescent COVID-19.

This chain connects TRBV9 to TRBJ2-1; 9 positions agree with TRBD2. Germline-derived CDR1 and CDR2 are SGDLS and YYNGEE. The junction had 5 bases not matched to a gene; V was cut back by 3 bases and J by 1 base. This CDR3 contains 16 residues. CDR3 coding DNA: TGTGCCAGCAGCGGTAGCGGGGGCCAGTCCTACAATGAGCAGTTCTTC. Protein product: CASSGSGGQSYNEQFF.

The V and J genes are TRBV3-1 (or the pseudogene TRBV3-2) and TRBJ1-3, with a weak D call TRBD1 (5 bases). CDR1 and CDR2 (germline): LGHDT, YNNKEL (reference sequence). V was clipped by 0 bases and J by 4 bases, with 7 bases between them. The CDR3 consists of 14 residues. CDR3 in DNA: TGTGCCAGCAGCCAAGAGCCAGGGGGAAACACCATATATTTT. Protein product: CASSQEPGGNTIYF.

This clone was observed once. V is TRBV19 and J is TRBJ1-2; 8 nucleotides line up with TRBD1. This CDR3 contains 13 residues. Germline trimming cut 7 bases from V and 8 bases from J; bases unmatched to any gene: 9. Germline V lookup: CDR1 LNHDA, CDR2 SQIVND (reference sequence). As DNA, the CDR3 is TGTGCCAGTAAACTTGGACAGGGATACGGCTACACCTTC. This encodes CASKLGQGYGYTF.

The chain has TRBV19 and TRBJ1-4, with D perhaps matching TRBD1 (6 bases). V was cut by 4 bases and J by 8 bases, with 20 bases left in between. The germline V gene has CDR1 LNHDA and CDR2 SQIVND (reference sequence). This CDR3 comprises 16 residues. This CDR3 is CASSTALDRTVEKLFF. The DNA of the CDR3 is TGTGCCAGTAGTACAGCCCTGGACAGAACCGTCGAAAAACTGTTTTTT.

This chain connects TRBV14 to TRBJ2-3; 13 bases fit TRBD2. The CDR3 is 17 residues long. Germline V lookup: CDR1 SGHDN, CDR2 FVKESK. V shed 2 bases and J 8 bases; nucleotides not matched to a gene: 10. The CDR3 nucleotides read TGTGCCAGCAGCCAAAAACTAGCGGGGGGGCCCTATCGTACGCAGTATTTT. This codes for CASSQKLAGGPYRTQYF. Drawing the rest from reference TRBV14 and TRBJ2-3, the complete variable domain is EAGVTQFPSHSVIEKGQTVTLRCDPISGHDNLYWYRRVMGKEIKFLLHFVKESKQDESGMPNNRFLAERTGGTYSTLKVQPAELEDSGVYFCASSQKLAGGPYRTQYFGPGTRLTVL.

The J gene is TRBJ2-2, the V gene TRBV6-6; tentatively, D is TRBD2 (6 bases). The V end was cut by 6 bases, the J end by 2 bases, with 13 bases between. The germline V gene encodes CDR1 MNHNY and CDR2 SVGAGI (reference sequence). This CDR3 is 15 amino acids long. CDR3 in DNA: TGTGCCAGCAGACCGGGCGGGGCCAACACCGGGGAGCTGTTTTTT. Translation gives CASRPGGANTGELFF.

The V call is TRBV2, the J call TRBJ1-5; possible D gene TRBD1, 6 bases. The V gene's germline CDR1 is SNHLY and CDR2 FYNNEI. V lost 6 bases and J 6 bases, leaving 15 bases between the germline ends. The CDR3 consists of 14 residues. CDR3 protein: CASSVLGRGQPQHF. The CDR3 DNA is TGTGCCAGCAGCGTTCTGGGCAGGGGTCAGCCCCAGCATTTT.

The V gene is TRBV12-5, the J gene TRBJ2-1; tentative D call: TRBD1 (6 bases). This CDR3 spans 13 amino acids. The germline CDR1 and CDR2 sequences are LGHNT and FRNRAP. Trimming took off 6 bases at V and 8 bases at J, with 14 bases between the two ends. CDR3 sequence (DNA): TGTGCTAGTGGCGAACAGGGATTCGATGAGCAGTTCTTC. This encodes CASGEQGFDEQFF.

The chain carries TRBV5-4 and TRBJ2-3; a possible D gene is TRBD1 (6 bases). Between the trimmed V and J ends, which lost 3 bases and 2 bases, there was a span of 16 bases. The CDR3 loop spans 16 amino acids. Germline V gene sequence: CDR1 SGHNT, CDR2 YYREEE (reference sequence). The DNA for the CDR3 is TGTGCCAGCAGCTCCGGGTGGGGGCTTAACACAGATACGCAGTATTTT. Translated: CASSSGWGLNTDTQYF.

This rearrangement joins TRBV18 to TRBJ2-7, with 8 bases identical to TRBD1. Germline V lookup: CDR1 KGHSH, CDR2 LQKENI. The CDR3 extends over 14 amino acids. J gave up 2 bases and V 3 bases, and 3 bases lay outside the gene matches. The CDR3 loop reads CASSPGTGPYEQYF. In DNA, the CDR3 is TGTGCCAGCTCACCCGGGACAGGACCCTACGAGCAGTACTTC. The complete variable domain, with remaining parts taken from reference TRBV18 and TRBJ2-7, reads NAGVMQNPRHLVRRRGQEARLRCSPMKGHSHVYWYRQLPEEGLKFMVYLQKENIIDESGMPKERFSAEFPKEGPSILRIQQVVRGDSAAYFCASSPGTGPYEQYFGPGTRLTVT.

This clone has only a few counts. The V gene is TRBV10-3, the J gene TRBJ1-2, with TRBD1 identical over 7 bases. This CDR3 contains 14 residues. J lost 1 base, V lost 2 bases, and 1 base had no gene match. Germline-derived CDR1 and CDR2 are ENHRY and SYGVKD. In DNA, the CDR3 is TGTGCCATCAGTGAGGACAGGGTTAACTATGGCTACACCTTC. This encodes CAISEDRVNYGYTF.

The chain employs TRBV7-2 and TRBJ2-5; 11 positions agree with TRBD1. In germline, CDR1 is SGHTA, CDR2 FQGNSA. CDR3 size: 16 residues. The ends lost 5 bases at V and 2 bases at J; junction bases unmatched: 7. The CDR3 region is CASSPGDRGSQETQYF. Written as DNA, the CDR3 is TGTGCCAGCAGCCCCGGGGACAGGGGGTCGCAAGAGACCCAGTACTTC. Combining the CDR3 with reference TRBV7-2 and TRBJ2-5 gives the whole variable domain GAGVSQSPSNKVTEKGKDVELRCDPISGHTALYWYRQSLGQGLEFLIYFQGNSAPDKSGLPSDRFSAERTGGSVSTLTIQRTQQEDSAVYLCASSPGDRGSQETQYFGPGTRLLVL.

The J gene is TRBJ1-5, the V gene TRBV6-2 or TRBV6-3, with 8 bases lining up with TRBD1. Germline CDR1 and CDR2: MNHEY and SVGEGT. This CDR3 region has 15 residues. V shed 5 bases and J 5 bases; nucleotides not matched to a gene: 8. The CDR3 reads CASSRLDRVDQPQHF. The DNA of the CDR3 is TGTGCCAGCAGTCGACTGGACAGGGTTGATCAGCCCCAGCATTTT.

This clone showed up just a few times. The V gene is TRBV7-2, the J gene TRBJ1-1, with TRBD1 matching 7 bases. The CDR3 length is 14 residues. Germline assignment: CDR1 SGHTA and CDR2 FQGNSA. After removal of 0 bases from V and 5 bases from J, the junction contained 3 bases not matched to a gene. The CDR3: CASSLATGWTEAFF. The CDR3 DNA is TGTGCCAGCAGCTTAGCGACAGGGTGGACTGAAGCTTTCTTT.

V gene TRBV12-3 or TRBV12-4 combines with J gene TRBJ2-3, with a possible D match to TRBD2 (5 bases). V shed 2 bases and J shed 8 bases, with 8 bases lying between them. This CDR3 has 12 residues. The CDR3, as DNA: TGTGCCAGCAGTTTATTAAGCGGTACGCAGTATTTT. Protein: CASSLLSGTQYF.